This TCR beta chain is drawn from a study of blood T cell repertoires in COVID-19. About the study: Samples of COVID-19 (acute and convalescent) were obtained from the United States, Italy and Spain. From T cells, B-cell-depleted T cells, or PBMCs came the material, which was cDNA or gDNA.

Germline CDR1 is MNHEY and CDR2 is SVGAGI. The CDR3 extends over 16 amino acids. V shed 2 bases, J shed 1 base, and the junction held 1 base outside the gene matches. Methods used by the authors: Nucleated cell counts were estimated from reference gene primer amplification. The method was immunoSEQ multiplex PCR; TCRdb's version includes in-frame clones alone and lacks a portion of them. Clone size and the V and J calls come from that table; the DNA yielded D and trimming. The data hold 70,000 to 80,000 clones, with about 86% observed a single time. The chain uses TRBV6-5 and TRBJ1-3, with 11 bases lining up with TRBD1. Sequences were obtained from peripheral blood. The receptor's source is a man at least 80 years old in a cohort sampled during active COVID-19. The CDR3 nucleotides are TGTGCCAGCAGTTACGGGGACAGGGGGTCTGGAAACACCATATATTTT. Protein: CASSYGDRGSGNTIYF.